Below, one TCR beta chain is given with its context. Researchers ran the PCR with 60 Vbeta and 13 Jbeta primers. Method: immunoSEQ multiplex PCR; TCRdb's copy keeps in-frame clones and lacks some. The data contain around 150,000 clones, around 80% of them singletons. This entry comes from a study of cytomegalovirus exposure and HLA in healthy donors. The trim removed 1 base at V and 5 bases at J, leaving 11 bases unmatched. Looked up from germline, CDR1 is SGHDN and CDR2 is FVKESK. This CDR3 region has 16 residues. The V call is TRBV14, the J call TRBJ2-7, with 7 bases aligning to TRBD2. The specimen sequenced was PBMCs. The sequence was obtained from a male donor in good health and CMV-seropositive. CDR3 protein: CASSQGQGSGIDEQYF. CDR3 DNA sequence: TGTGCCAGCAGCCAAGGTCAGGGCAGCGGGATCGACGAGCAGTACTTC.